One sample yielded the 4 T cell receptor beta chains listed below, sequenced in a study of T cell changes during pregnancy in multiple sclerosis. Clones were read by immunoSEQ multiplex PCR, and TCRdb kept only the in-frame ones, dropping some. The sample carries tens of thousands of clones, 85% to 95% recorded once. The sequencing here drew on CD4+ T cells from peripheral blood mononuclear cells, taken in the first trimester of pregnancy. Receptors originate from a female donor with multiple sclerosis, enrolled in a pregnancy study.

This clone is a singleton in its sample. This specimen includes other DNA sequences encoding the same CDR3. The rearrangement links TRBV6-5 to TRBJ2-3; TRBD1 is a possible D gene (5 bases). Looked up from germline, CDR1 is MNHEY and CDR2 is SVGAGI. This CDR3 contains 13 residues. Trimming cost V 2 bases and J 3 bases, with 6 bases left between them. The CDR3: CASSYPGTDTQYF. CDR3 DNA sequence: TGTGCCAGCAGTTACCCAGGGACAGATACGCAGTATTTT.

This clone was seen just once. J is TRBJ2-5 and V is TRBV7-9; no clear D. The CDR3 sequence is 15 residues long. Germline CDR1 reads SEHNR; CDR2 reads FQNEAQ (reference sequence). V lost 1 base to trimming and J lost 4 bases, with 13 bases between them. The CDR3 region is CASSLDGRVGETQYF. DNA of the CDR3: TGTGCCAGCAGCTTAGATGGCCGGGTGGGAGAGACCCAGTACTTC.

This chain joins TRBV5-1 and TRBJ1-2; 8 bases match TRBD1. The J segment lost 4 bases and the V segment lost 0 bases, leaving 8 bases of the junction unmatched. The CDR3 spans 16 residues. Germline V gene lookup returns CDR1 SGHRS and CDR2 YFSETQ. Here the CDR3 reads CASSLAPADRAYGYTF. The CDR3 DNA is TGCGCCAGCAGCTTGGCACCGGCGGACAGGGCCTATGGCTACACCTTC.

This sequence joins TRBV19 and TRBJ2-1; 8 positions agree with TRBD2. The CDR3 runs 17 residues. The V gene end was trimmed by 5 bases and the J gene end by 0 bases; junction bases not matched to a gene: 9. Germline loops: CDR1 LNHDA, CDR2 SQIVND (reference sequence). The CDR3 spells CASSFRSSGTSYNEQFF. As DNA, the CDR3 is TGTGCCAGTAGTTTCCGGAGTAGCGGGACCTCCTACAATGAGCAGTTCTTC.